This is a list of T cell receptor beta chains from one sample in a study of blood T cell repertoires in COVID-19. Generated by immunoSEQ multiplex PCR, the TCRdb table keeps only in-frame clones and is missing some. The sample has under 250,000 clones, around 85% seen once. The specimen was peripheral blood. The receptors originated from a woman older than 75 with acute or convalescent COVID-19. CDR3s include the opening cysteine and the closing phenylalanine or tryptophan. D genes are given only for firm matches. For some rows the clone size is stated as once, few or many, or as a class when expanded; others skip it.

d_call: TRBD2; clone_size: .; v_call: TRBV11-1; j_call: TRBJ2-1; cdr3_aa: CATSPSGPNEQFF; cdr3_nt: TGTGCCACCAGCCCTAGCGGACCAAATGAGCAGTTCTTC
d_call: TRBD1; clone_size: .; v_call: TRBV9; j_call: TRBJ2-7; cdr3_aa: CASSVGQGYYEQYF; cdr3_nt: TGTGCCAGCAGCGTAGGACAGGGCTACTACGAGCAGTACTTC
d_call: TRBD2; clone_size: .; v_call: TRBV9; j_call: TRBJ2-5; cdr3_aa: CASSVWGEREYETQYF; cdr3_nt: TGTGCCAGCAGCGTATGGGGGGAGCGGGAATACGAGACCCAGTACTTC
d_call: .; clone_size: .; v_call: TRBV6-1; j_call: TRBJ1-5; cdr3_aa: CASSEQGAGQPQHF; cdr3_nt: TGTGCCAGCAGTGAACAAGGGGCTGGGCAGCCCCAGCATTTT
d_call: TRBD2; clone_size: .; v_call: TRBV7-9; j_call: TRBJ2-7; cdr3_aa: CASSLAGVGEQYF; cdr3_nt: TGTGCCAGCTCCCTAGCGGGAGTGGGTGAGCAGTACTTC
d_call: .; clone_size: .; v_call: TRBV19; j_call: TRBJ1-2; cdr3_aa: CASHVERFRGYTF; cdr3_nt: TGTGCCAGCCACGTCGAGAGGTTTCGGGGCTACACCTTC
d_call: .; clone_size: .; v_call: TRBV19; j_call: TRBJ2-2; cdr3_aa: CASSIETAGTGELFF; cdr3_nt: TGTGCCAGTAGTATAGAAACGGCAGGGACCGGGGAGCTGTTTTTT
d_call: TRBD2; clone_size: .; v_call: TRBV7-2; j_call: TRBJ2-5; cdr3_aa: CASSLGLAGGVYQETQYF; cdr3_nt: TGTGCCAGCAGCTTAGGACTAGCGGGAGGGGTGTACCAAGAGACCCAGTACTTC
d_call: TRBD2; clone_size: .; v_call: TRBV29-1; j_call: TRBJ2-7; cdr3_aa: CSVSERGSPYEQYF; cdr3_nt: TGCAGCGTTTCGGAGCGGGGGAGCCCCTACGAGCAGTACTTC
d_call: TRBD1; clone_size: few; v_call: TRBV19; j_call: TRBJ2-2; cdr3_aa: CASSIKLGQGLPGELFF; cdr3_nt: TGTGCCAGTAGTATAAAATTAGGACAGGGACTGCCCGGGGAGCTGTTTTTT